These 22 T cell receptor beta chains were all obtained from the same sample, sequenced in a study of cytomegalovirus exposure and HLA in healthy donors. This PCR relied on a set of 60 Vbeta primers and 13 Jbeta primers. Profiling relied on immunoSEQ multiplex PCR, and the TCRdb table lists in-frame clones only, not all of them. The repertoire consists of under 150,000 clones, with 81% occurring once and the leading ten covering about 3.9%. The sample consisted of PBMCs. These TCRs come from a woman in her 30s in good health and CMV-seronegative.

This chain joins TRBV4-2 and TRBJ2-7; 13 bases are a match to TRBD2. V shed 5 bases, J shed 3 bases, and the junction held 4 bases outside the gene matches. CDR3 size: 15 residues. Germline CDR1 reads LGHNA; CDR2 reads YNFKEQ. CDR3 sequence (DNA): TGTGCCAGCAGCTACGGACTAGCGGGAGACTACGAGCAGTACTTC. Translated, it gives CASSYGLAGDYEQYF.

The V gene is TRBV2, the J gene TRBJ2-6; TRBD2 is a possible D gene (6 bases). In germline, CDR1 is SNHLY, CDR2 FYNNEI. V lost 4 bases and J lost 0, with 16 bases in between. The CDR3 extends over 18 amino acids. CDR3 residues: CASSVGGLGLSGANVLTF. Here the CDR3 DNA reads TGTGCCAGCAGTGTAGGAGGGCTAGGCCTCTCTGGGGCCAACGTCCTGACTTTC.

Only one count was recorded for this clone. This chain connects TRBV19 to TRBJ1-2; tentative D call: TRBD1 (5 bases). The CDR3 length is 14 residues. CDR1 LNHDA and CDR2 SQIVND come from the germline V gene (reference sequence). The V end lost 1 base, the J end lost 7 bases, and 13 bases lay between the germline ends. This CDR3 reads CASSIGQPPIGYTF. The CDR3 DNA is TGTGCCAGTAGTATAGGACAGCCGCCGATTGGCTACACCTTC. Using reference TRBV19 and TRBJ1-2 for the parts outside the CDR3, the full variable domain is DGGITQSPKYLFRKEGQNVTLSCEQNLNHDAMYWYRQDPGQGLRLIYYSQIVNDFQKGDIAEGYSVSREKKESFPLTVTSAQKNPTAFYLCASSIGQPPIGYTFGSGTRLTVV.

In the case of this clone: An end of the junction differs from the germline gene, which may be a read error. The chain combines TRBV6-5 with TRBJ1-2; D possibly corresponds to TRBD1 (6 bases). The CDR3 sequence is 14 residues long. CDR1 and CDR2 from the germline V gene are MNHEY and SVGAGI. DNA for the CDR3: TGTGCCATCAGTCAATCCGGGACAAACGATGGCTACACCTTC. Amino acid sequence: CAISQSGTNDGYTF.

The chain links TRBV7-9 to TRBJ2-7; D not resolved. The length of the CDR3 is 12 residues. The germline V gene has CDR1 SEHNR and CDR2 FQNEAQ (reference sequence). Trimming left V 3 bases short and J 5 bases short, with 8 bases between. The CDR3 spells CASSFLVDEQYF. The CDR3 DNA follows: TGTGCCAGCAGCTTTCTTGTCGACGAGCAGTACTTC.

CDR3 sequence reads: CASSQESWGPGLAEFF. The CDR3 DNA reads TGTGCCAGCAGCCAAGAATCGTGGGGACCGGGACTAGCTGAGTTCTTC. The chain combines TRBV14 with TRBJ2-1; 9 bases fit TRBD2. CDR1 is SGHDN, CDR2 FVKESK, per germline. Trimming took 0 bases from V and 14 from J; bases not matched to a gene: 14. CDR3 length equals 16 residues.

The chain links TRBV19 to TRBJ2-1; 8 nucleotides match TRBD2. Per the germline V gene, CDR1 is LNHDA and CDR2 is SQIVND (reference sequence). V lost 4 bases to trimming and J lost 7 bases; unmatched junction nucleotides: 12. The CDR3 covers 16 residues. The CDR3 DNA reads as TGTGCCAGTAGTAGTTTATTTTTGAGCGGGAGTAATGAGCAGTTCTTC. Its translation is CASSSLFLSGSNEQFF.

V gene TRBV12-2 combines with J gene TRBJ1-5; no DNA check was done on the table's D call, TRBD1. TRBV12-2 is a pseudogene locus. The CDR3 is 15 amino acids. The CDR3 DNA reads as TGTGCAAGTCGCTTAGTAGGGGTTAGCAATCAGCCCCAGCATTTT. This gives the protein CASRLVGVSNQPQHF.

The chain has TRBV4-1 and TRBJ2-4; D possibly corresponds to TRBD2 (6 bases). Germline assignment: CDR1 MGHRA and CDR2 YSYEKL. V dropped 0 bases and J dropped 0 bases, with 15 bases sitting between them. This CDR3 is built from 18 residues. CDR3 region: CASSQEKEGILAKNIQYF. The CDR3 coding sequence is TGCGCCAGCAGCCAAGAAAAGGAGGGAATACTAGCCAAAAACATTCAGTACTTC.

J is TRBJ1-1 and V is TRBV6-6, with unresolved D. The CDR3 spans 14 residues. The V gene lost 2 bases and the J gene lost 3 bases, with 10 bases spanning the gap. The germline V gene has CDR1 MNHNY and CDR2 SVGAGI (reference sequence). DNA for the CDR3: TGTGCCAGCAGTTACAGCGGCGGAGACACTGAAGCTTTCTTT. This gives the protein CASSYSGGDTEAFF.

The V call is TRBV5-1, the J call TRBJ2-3, with TRBD2 matching 10 bases. The length of the CDR3 is 16 residues. The germline V gene encodes CDR1 SGHRS and CDR2 YFSETQ. Unmatched junction bases numbered 7, after V lost 4 bases and J lost 2 bases. The CDR3 loop is CASSLGTSALTDTQYF. CDR3 DNA: TGCGCCAGCAGCCTAGGGACTAGCGCCCTCACAGATACGCAGTATTTT.

This clone was recorded a few times. This chain joins TRBV5-1 and TRBJ2-3, with D tentatively TRBD1 (6 bases). Trimming removed 4 bases from V and 5 bases from J, with 8 bases in between. This CDR3 is built from 12 residues. Germline assignment: CDR1 SGHRS and CDR2 YFSETQ. The CDR3 region has the DNA TGCGCCAGCAGCATCAGGGGAGATACGCAGTATTTT. It encodes CASSIRGDTQYF.

The V and J genes are TRBV5-1 and TRBJ2-5; 8 bases are a match to TRBD2. The CDR3 length is 15 residues. Trimming removed 3 bases from V and 4 bases from J; junction bases left unmatched: 8. Germline loops: CDR1 SGHRS, CDR2 YFSETQ. This chain's CDR3 is CASSSGGGVGETQYF. Written as DNA, the CDR3 is TGCGCCAGCAGCTCGGGAGGGGGAGTGGGAGAGACCCAGTACTTC. Variable domain in full (rest from reference TRBV5-1 and TRBJ2-5): KAGVTQTPRYLIKTRGQQVTLSCSPISGHRSVSWYQQTPGQGLQFLFEYFSETQRNKGNFPGRFSGRQFSNSRSEMNVSTLELGDSALYLCASSSGGGVGETQYFGPGTRLLVL.

This clone turned up a few times. The rearrangement uses TRBV28 and TRBJ2-7, with D perhaps TRBD1 (5 bases). Germline assignment: CDR1 MDHEN and CDR2 SYDVKM. The CDR3 extends over 13 amino acids. The V end was cut by 6 bases, the J end by 2 bases, with 11 bases between. The CDR3 spells CASRGASAYEQYF. CDR3 DNA sequence: TGTGCCAGCAGAGGGGCTTCCGCCTACGAGCAGTACTTC.

The V call is TRBV5-6, the J call TRBJ2-7, with D maybe TRBD1 (6 bases). The V and J ends lost 0 bases and 9 bases respectively, with 13 bases between them. The CDR3 runs to 13 residues. Per the germline V gene, CDR1 is SGHDT and CDR2 is YYEEEE. The CDR3 spells CASSLAAARGQYF. DNA for the CDR3: TGTGCCAGCAGCTTGGCGGCTGCCAGGGGGCAGTACTTC.

There are a few counts of this clone. The chain combines TRBV6-4 with TRBJ2-3, with 9 bases aligning to TRBD2. Looked up from germline, CDR1 is MRHNA and CDR2 is SNTAGT. V trimming: 0 bases; J trimming: 3 bases; junction bases outside the gene matches: 4. The CDR3 is made up of 16 amino acids. The CDR3 here is CASSDSSGRGTDTQYF. The DNA for the CDR3 is TGTGCCAGCAGTGACTCTAGCGGGAGAGGGACAGATACGCAGTATTTT.

The CDR3: CAISESRTGLATEAFF. For the CDR3, the DNA is TGTGCCATCAGTGAGTCGAGAACAGGTTTGGCGACTGAAGCTTTCTTT. V usage is TRBV10-3 and J usage is TRBJ1-1, with D perhaps TRBD1 (5 bases). Between the trimmed V and J ends, which lost 0 bases and 5 bases, there was a span of 16 bases. CDR1 is ENHRY, CDR2 SYGVKD, per germline. There are 16 residues in the CDR3.

The chain employs TRBV28 and TRBJ2-5; possibly TRBD2 for D (5 bases). This CDR3 has 14 residues. Trimming removed 6 bases at V and 7 bases at J, with 18 bases between. In germline, CDR1 is MDHEN, CDR2 SYDVKM. In nucleotides, the CDR3 is TGTGCCAGCAGCCCTGAGGTCGGGGTCGGGACCCAGTACTTC. This gives the protein CASSPEVGVGTQYF.

CDR3 bases: TGTGCCAGCAGTTACTTAAGGGGGGGGAACACTGAAGCTTTCTTT. Protein sequence: CASSYLRGGNTEAFF. The chain links TRBV6-5 to TRBJ1-1, with D possibly TRBD1 on 6 matching bases. Germline-derived CDR1 and CDR2 are MNHEY and SVGAGI. CDR3 length equals 15 residues. The V gene lost 1 base and the J gene lost 1 base, with 10 bases spanning the gap.

Only a few counts were recorded for this clone. The chain uses TRBV7-8 and TRBJ2-7; D is perhaps TRBD1 (6 bases). V was trimmed by 5 bases and J by 2 bases, leaving 13 bases between them. The CDR3 is 14 residues long. The germline V gene encodes CDR1 SGHVS and CDR2 FQNEAQ. DNA of the CDR3: TGTGCCAGCAGCCCGCCGGACAGCACCTACGAGCAGTACTTC. As protein: CASSPPDSTYEQYF.

CDR3 protein: CASSFMGGGLYTGELFF. Written as DNA, the CDR3 is TGTGCCAGCAGCTTTATGGGGGGAGGGCTCTACACCGGGGAGCTGTTTTTT. V and J are TRBV5-6 and TRBJ2-2, with TRBD2 matching over 7 bases. Trimming took 2 bases from V and 3 from J; bases not matched to a gene: 10. Germline CDR1 and CDR2: SGHDT and YYEEEE. The CDR3 is 17 amino acids. The full variable domain, its missing parts supplied by reference TRBV5-6 and TRBJ2-2, is DAGVTQSPTHLIKTRGQQVTLRCSPKSGHDTVSWYQQALGQGPQFIFQYYEEEERQRGNFPDRFSGHQFPNYSSELNVNALLLGDSALYLCASSFMGGGLYTGELFFGEGSRLTVL.

The V and J genes are TRBV5-1 and TRBJ2-3; tentative D call: TRBD2 (5 bases). The CDR3 is 13 amino acids. Trimming removed 1 base from V and 4 bases from J, with 7 bases in between. Germline V gives CDR1 SGHRS, CDR2 YFSETQ. The CDR3 is CASSLTSSDTQYF. The CDR3 DNA sequence: TGCGCCAGCAGCTTGACTAGTTCAGATACGCAGTATTTT. The full variable domain, completed using reference TRBV5-1 and TRBJ2-3, is KAGVTQTPRYLIKTRGQQVTLSCSPISGHRSVSWYQQTPGQGLQFLFEYFSETQRNKGNFPGRFSGRQFSNSRSEMNVSTLELGDSALYLCASSLTSSDTQYFGPGTRLTVL.